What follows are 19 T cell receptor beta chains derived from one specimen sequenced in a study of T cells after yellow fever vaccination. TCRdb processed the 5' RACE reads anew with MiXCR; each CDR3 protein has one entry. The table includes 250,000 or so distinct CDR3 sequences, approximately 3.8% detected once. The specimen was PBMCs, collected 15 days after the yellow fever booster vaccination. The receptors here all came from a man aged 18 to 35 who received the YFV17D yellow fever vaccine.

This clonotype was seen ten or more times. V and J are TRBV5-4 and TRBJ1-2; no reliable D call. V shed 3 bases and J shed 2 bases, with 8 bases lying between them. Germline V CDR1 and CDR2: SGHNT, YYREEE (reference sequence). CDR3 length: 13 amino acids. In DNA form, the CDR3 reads TGTGCCAGCAGCTCCGACGGGAACTATGGCTACACCTTC. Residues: CASSSDGNYGYTF.

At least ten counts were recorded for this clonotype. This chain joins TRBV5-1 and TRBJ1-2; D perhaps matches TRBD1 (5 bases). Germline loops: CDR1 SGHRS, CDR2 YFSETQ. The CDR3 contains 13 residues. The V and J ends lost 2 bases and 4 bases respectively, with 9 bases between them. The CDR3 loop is CASSLQESYGYTF. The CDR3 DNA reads TGCGCCAGCAGCTTACAGGAAAGCTATGGCTACACCTTC.

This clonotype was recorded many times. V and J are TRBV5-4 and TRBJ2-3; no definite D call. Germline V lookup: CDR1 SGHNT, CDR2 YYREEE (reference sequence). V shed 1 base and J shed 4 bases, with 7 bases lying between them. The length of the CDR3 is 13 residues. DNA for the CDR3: TGTGCCAGCAGCTTGATCAAGCCAGATACGCAGTATTTT. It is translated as CASSLIKPDTQYF.

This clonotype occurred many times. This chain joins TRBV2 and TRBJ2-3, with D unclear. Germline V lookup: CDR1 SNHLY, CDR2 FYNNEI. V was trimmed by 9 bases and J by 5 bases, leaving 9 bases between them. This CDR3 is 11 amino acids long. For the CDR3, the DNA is TGTGCCAGTACGGTAGGAGATACGCAGTATTTT. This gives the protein CASTVGDTQYF. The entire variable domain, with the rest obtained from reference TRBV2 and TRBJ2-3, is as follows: EPEVTQTPSHQVTQMGQEVILRCVPISNHLYFYWYRQILGQKVEFLVSFYNNEISEKSEIFDDQFSVERPDGSNFTLKIRSTKLEDSAMYFCASTVGDTQYFGPGTRLTVL.

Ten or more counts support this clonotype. The CDR3 DNA reads as TGTGCCAGCAGTTACAGTCAGGGGCAGGCGGATGGCTACACCTTC. This encodes CASSYSQGQADGYTF. The rearrangement joins TRBV6-5 to TRBJ1-2; D possibly corresponds to TRBD1 (6 bases). This CDR3 region has 15 residues. V was cut by 2 bases and J by 6 bases, with 16 bases left in between. Germline CDR1 and CDR2: MNHEY and SVGAGI.

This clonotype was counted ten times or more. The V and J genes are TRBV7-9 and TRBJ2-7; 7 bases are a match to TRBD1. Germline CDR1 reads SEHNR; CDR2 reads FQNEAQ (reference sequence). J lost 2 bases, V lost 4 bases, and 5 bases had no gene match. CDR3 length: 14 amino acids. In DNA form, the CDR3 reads TGTGCCAGCAGCTCGACAGGGTGGGCCTACGAGCAGTACTTC. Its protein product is CASSSTGWAYEQYF.

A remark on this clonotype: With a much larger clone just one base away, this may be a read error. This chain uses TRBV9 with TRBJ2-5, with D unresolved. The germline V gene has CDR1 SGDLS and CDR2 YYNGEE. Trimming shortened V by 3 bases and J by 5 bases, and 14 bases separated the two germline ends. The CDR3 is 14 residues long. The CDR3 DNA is TGTGCCAGCAGCGGATTCTGGGGTTGGGAGACCCAGTACTTC. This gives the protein CASSGFWGWETQYF.

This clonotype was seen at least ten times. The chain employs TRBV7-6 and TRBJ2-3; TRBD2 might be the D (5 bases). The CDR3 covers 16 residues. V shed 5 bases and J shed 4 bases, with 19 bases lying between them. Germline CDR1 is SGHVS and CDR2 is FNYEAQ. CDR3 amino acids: CASSLLLAVGPDTQYF. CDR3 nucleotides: TGTGCCAGCAGCCTACTTCTAGCTGTTGGGCCAGATACGCAGTATTTT.

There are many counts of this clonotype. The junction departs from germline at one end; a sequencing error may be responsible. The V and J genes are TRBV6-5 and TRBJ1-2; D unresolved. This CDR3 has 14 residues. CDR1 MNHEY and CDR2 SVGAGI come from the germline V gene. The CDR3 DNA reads TGTGCAAGCATGCGGTCAGCTTCTAACTATGGCTACACCTTC. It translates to CASMRSASNYGYTF.

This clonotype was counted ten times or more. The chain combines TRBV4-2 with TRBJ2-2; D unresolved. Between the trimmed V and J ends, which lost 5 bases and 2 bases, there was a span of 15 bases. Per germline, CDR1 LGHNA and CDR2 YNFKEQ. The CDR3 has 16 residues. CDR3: CASSTGAALNTGELFF. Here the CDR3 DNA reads TGTGCCAGCAGCACCGGCGCGGCACTCAACACCGGGGAGCTGTTTTTT.

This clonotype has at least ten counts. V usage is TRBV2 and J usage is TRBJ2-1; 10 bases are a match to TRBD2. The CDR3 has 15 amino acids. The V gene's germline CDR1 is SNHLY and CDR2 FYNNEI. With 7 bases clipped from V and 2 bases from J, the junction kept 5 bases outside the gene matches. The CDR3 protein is CASTGSGGAYNEQFF. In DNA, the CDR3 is TGTGCCAGCACCGGAAGCGGGGGGGCCTACAATGAGCAGTTCTTC. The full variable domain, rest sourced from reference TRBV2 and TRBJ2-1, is EPEVTQTPSHQVTQMGQEVILRCVPISNHLYFYWYRQILGQKVEFLVSFYNNEISEKSEIFDDQFSVERPDGSNFTLKIRSTKLEDSAMYFCASTGSGGAYNEQFFGPGTRLTVL.

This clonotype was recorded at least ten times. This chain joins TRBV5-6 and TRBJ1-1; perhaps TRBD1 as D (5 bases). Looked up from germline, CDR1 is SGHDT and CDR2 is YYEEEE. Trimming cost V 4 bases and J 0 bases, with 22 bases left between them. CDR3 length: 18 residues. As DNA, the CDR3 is TGTGCCAGCAGCCCAACCCAACCGCTGGGACTTATGAACACTGAAGCTTTCTTT. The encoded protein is CASSPTQPLGLMNTEAFF.

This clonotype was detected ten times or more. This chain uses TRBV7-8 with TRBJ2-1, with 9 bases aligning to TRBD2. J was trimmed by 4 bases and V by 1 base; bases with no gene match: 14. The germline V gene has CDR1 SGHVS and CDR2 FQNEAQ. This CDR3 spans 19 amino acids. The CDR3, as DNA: TGTGCCAGCAGCTTAGGTTGGCGGCGGGGGGGGTCAAGATACAATGAGCAGTTCTTC. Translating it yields CASSLGWRRGGSRYNEQFF.

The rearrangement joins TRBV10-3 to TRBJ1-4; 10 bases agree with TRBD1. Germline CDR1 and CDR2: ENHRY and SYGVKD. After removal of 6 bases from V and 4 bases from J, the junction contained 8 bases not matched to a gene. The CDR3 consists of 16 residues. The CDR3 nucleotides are TGTGCCATCAGCCCGGGACAGGGGCTTGGTAATGAAAAACTGTTTTTT. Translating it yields CAISPGQGLGNEKLFF.

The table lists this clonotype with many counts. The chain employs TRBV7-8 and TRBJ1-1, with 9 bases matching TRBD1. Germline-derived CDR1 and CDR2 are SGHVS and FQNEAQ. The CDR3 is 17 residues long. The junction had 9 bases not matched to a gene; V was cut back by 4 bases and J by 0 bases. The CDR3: CASSSQDRGIMNTEAFF. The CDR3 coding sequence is TGTGCCAGCAGCTCACAAGACAGGGGGATCATGAACACTGAAGCTTTCTTT.

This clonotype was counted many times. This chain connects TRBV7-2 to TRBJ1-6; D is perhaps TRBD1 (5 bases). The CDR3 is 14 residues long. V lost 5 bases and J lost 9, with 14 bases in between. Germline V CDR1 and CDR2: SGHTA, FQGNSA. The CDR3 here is CASSQTGVGSPLHF. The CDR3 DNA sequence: TGTGCCAGCAGCCAGACGGGGGTAGGTTCACCCCTCCACTTT.

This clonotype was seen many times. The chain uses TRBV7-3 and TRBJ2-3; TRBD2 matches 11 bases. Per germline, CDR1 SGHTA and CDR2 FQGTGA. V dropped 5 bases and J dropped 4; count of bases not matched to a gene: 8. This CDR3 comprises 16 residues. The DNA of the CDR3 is TGTGCCAGCAGCGCAACTATAGCGGGGGGGGCAGATACGCAGTATTTT. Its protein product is CASSATIAGGADTQYF.

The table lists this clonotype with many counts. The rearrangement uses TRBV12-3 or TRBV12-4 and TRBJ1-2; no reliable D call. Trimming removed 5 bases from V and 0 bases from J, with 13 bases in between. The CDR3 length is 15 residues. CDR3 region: CASSPHLRANYGYTF. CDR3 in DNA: TGTGCCAGCAGTCCCCACCTCCGAGCTAACTATGGCTACACCTTC.

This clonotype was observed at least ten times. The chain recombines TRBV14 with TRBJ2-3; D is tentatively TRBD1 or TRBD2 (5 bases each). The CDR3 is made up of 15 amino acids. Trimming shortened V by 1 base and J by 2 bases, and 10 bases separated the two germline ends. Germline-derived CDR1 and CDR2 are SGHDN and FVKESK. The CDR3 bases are TGTGCCAGCAGCCAAGCAGGGAGTTCCACAGATACGCAGTATTTT. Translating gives CASSQAGSSTDTQYF.